This TCR beta chain derives from a study of cytomegalovirus exposure and HLA in healthy donors listed by TCRdb under 2017. Study-level background: According to an earlier analysis of around 600 of the donors, about 179 million T cells yielded roughly 110 million unique TCR beta sequences and 276 Gb of sequence data. In a later genetic analysis, genome-wide SNP genotypes for 398 of the 666 donors were used, and that subset was treated as a discovery cohort. Using immunosequencing, the study profiled T cell repertoires from about 620 subjects and related those repertoires to cytomegalovirus serostatus. In the later analysis, no new phenotypic data were used to find candidate immune exposures; instead, reliance was placed on TCR beta sequences and their occurrence across donors. Every repertoire in the discovery cohort had been generated on one and the same sequencing platform. To predict cytomegalovirus infection status, the study brought together high-throughput TCR immunosequencing, statistical association of individual TCRs with disease status, and machine learning. Because of strong linkage in the cohort, roughly five DR-DQ haplotypes were treated as single units for association and clustering. The number of donors typed differed by locus, with 629-630 for A, B, C, DRB1 and DQB1, more than 500 for DQA1, about 610 for DPA1, and 400 to 490 for DPB1. The study aimed to test whether signatures of past pathogen exposure could be identified by cataloging public T cell receptors. To study patterns of TCR occurrence, a later analysis re-analyzed previously published TCR beta repertoires from 666 donors and added high-resolution HLA genotyping. In an earlier analysis of 500 to 650 of the donors, high-throughput TCR beta sequencing was used to judge whether each TCR beta V gene segment behaved as functional or pseudogenic. Alongside the repertoire data, information on donor age, sex, ethnicity and CMV serostatus was compiled. On average, roughly 250,000 unique TCR beta nucleotide sequences were sequenced per donor among a few hundred genotyped donors of the cohort, with about 19% of those sequences being non-productive. HLA typing included class I and class II loci at four-digit resolution. Among the roughly 400 genotyped donors, 81% belonged to the genetic ancestry cluster associated with self-reported Caucasian donors. About 300 gigabases of sequencing data and approximately 85 million unique TCR sequences were included in an early release covering about 600 HLA-typed donors. In addition to the first cohort of 666 subjects, a separate validation cohort of approximately 130 different subjects was used.

Library preparation was by the immunoSEQ multiplex PCR assay. The multiplex PCR relied on a mix of 60 forward primers for TCR Vbeta segments and 13 reverse primers for TCR Jbeta segments. A multiplex PCR assay on genomic DNA amplified the CDR3 region of rearranged TCR beta genes. The amplified TCR beta libraries were sequenced on the Illumina HiSeq System as 87-base-pair reads. Processing in the source paper ran as follows. A later analysis tallied 75 million to 85 million unique TCR beta chains across the approximately 670 repertoires, and about 12 million of those chains were shared by two or more donors. To remove PCR and sequencing errors, raw reads were error-corrected and collapsed into unique sequences using a nearest-neighbor algorithm that merged closely related sequences. Alignment of CDR3 sequences to IMGT reference sequences was used to assign V, D and J gene segments. Each retained sequence needed at least a six-nucleotide match to both a V gene segment and a J gene segment. A rearrangement counted as productive if the CDR3 had no stop codons and remained in frame with V and J, and every other rearrangement counted as non-productive. Following IMGT convention, CDR3 was defined as the stretch from the second conserved V-encoded cysteine to the conserved J-encoded phenylalanine. The earlier analysis of 587 of the donors excluded any sequence lacking an unambiguous match to a single V gene segment. In an earlier analysis of around 590 of the donors, a V segment was called functional when productive rearrangements were above 56.7%, and segregating when the standard deviation between donors exceeded 5%. A statistical classification framework was built for diagnosing cytomegalovirus status from the catalog of TCR beta chain sequences. A later analysis assigned V and J genes by comparing TCR nucleotide sequences with IMGT/GENE-DB human TR gene sequences. The TCRdist pipeline was used in a later analysis to assign CDR3 sequences and most-parsimonious VDJ recombination scenarios. In a later analysis, every TCR beta chain was defined by the combination of its CDR3 amino acid sequence and its V-gene family, and reads without a unique V-gene family were dropped. To address suspected cross-contamination and a sequencing artifact, a later analysis removed roughly 580 highly shared, low-generation-probability nucleotide sequences. In a later analysis, a clonal expansion index was calculated for each public chain from normalized within-repertoire ranks of inferred template counts. Generation probabilities in a later analysis came from a VDJ recombination model fitted to out-of-frame rearrangements, and those results were checked against IGoR. In a later analysis, hypergeometric tests were used to score TCR-TCR, TCR-HLA and TCR-CMV co-occurrence, with a repertoire-size bias correction applied to TCR pairs. False discovery rates were estimated in a later analysis by permuting HLA or CMV assignments 20 times. In a later analysis, co-occurring TCRs were grouped using DBSCAN, and TCRdist sequence similarity was added for clustering within HLA-allele-positive subsets. For co-occurrence clustering, repertoires with fewer than 30,000 or more than 120,000 public chains were excluded, along with five repertoires with anomalous nucleotide sharing. TCRdb retrieved this table from immuneACCESS and kept in-frame rearrangements only. Not all clones are present; in checked studies, unresolved V genes account for under half, and no reason is known for the remainder. That table gives V, J and clone size, and the DNA gave D and trimming. This sample holds some 78,000 clones; approximately 70% were observed only once. The biggest ten clones account for roughly 11% of the sample.

The investigation overall reported the following: Across donors, most TCR sequences were observed very rarely, whereas some public TCRs were present in many individuals. Strong co-occurrence of HLA alleles, especially DR and DQ, made assigning TCR associations to individual alleles difficult. Roughly uniform sequencing depth across donors was assumed in presence/absence analyses, although this assumption may not hold. An earlier analysis of around 540 of the donors showed that most TCR beta V segments appeared in productive rearrangements either about 87% or about 30% of the time, which broadly matched IMGT annotations. A later analysis found that TCR association rates varied across HLA loci, with DRB1 alleles showing the most associated TCRs and HLA-C alleles the fewest. Only TCR beta chains were sequenced in this cohort, and the absence of alpha or paired-chain data limited detectable features. V-gene and J-gene trimming of TCR beta chains was associated with a missense DCLRE1C variant in a later genetic analysis, and the association was replicated in an independent cohort. The earlier analysis of 587 of the donors excluded 15 to 20 rarely observed V segments, including chromosome 9 orphons, because counts were too low. Several of the top co-occurrence clusters appeared to be linked to parvovirus B19, influenza, CMV and Epstein-Barr virus, according to a later analysis. A further reported finding was that TCR beta sequences accurately predicted the HLA-A and HLA-B alleles for most subjects in the first cohort. Some IMGT-functional V segments, including TRBV6-2 and TRBV6-3, could not be distinguished by the 87-base-pair reads and were therefore excluded. In a later analysis, more than 15,000 TCR beta sequences were associated with specific HLA alleles at a false discovery rate of 0.05. It was suggested by the authors that the approach could potentially be generalized to other disease states and immunological phenotypes. In vitro tests confirmed that a few of the cytomegalovirus-associated TCR beta chains recognize cytomegalovirus antigens. In both the original and validation cohorts, the classifier was reported to diagnose cytomegalovirus status with high specificity and sensitivity. In a later analysis, HLA-associated TCR beta chains were found to be more clonally expanded and to have lower generation probabilities than equally common non-associated chains. In a later analysis, most CMV-associated TCR beta chains were found to appear HLA-restricted, with HLA associations seemingly driven largely by CMV exposure. Because HLA typing was missing for some donors at each locus, association tests included only the typed subset. For the cohort, immune exposure information was limited to CMV serostatus. Compared with the roughly 670-donor mean, donors in an Asian-associated ancestry cluster had fewer N-insertions in productive TCRs, according to a later genetic analysis. A cluster of highly shared sequence variants was judged likely to be a technical artifact of the sequencing pipeline. Correlated functional status among segregating V segments might be attributable to linkage disequilibrium, but an unknown experimental factor could not be ruled out. In the study, roughly 160 TCR beta chains were listed as associated with cytomegalovirus.

In total, 666 healthy bone marrow donors made up the cohort. At the time of sampling, every cohort member was nominally healthy, though immune exposures that went unrecorded were likely present. The donor tested CMV seropositive, placing the donor among the 289 seropositive members of the cohort. Every donor gave a peripheral blood sample, and the peripheral blood mononuclear cells from that sample were used for TCR beta sequencing. Genomic DNA extraction from the blood cell samples was performed with the Qiagen DNeasy Blood Extraction Kit. Including the terminal cysteine and phenylalanine, the CDR3 comprises 15 residues. The kept DNA is CDR3 alone, 45 bases in frame from the first base. V is clipped by 2 bases and J by 10 bases, and the sequence between their germline boundaries is 15 bases long. The germline V gene gives CDR1 as MNHEY and CDR2 as SVGAGI. Worth noting for this clone: Its antigen target is currently unknown. Base-call qualities are not available, and no considerably larger clone is one nucleotide away.

Recombination connected TRBV6-5 to TRBJ1-6, with TRBD1 as a weak D call on 5 bases. The sequencing sample was made of PBMCs. This TCR was sampled from a woman in her 40s in good health and CMV-seropositive. The CDR3 protein: CASSYQGRAKSPLHF. The nucleotide sequence is given as TGTGCCAGCAGTTACCAGGGCAGGGCTAAATCACCCCTCCACTTT.